The 26 T cell receptor beta chains reported below all come from one sample, sequenced in a study of blood T cells in healthy people across ages. Next came a second PCR, run for roughly 6 to 11 cycles, which used a sample-barcoded 5' primer along with a J-beta primer mix. From the 5' RACE reads, TCRdb called clonotypes with MiXCR, one entry per CDR3 protein. The sample contains 750,000 to 1,000,000 distinct CDR3 sequences, almost 30% of which appear only once. These sequences were also reported in another study, on T cells of mothers and their children.

What was sequenced was blood. These receptor sequences come from a woman between 35 and 50 years old in good health.

This clonotype has at least ten counts. The chain combines TRBV5-1 with TRBJ1-1; 7 bases map to TRBD1. V dropped 7 bases and J dropped 3; count of bases not matched to a gene: 9. CDR3 length equals 14 residues. In germline, CDR1 is SGHRS, CDR2 YFSETQ. The CDR3 sequence is CASAWEQGYTEAFF. CDR3 nucleotide sequence: TGCGCCAGCGCTTGGGAACAGGGGTACACTGAAGCTTTCTTT.

Of note for this clonotype: A read error is likely, as this CDR3 ends without the conserved phenylalanine or tryptophan. The DNA is left out, because the CDR3 cannot be placed on it with certainty; the CDR3 is given as TCRdb lists it. This chain connects TRBV5-1 to TRBJ2-6. The CDR3 totals 14 residues, both ends included. Germline V CDR1 and CDR2: SGHRS, YFSETQ. CDR3 region: CASSGSSGANVLTL.

This sequence joins TRBV28 and TRBJ1-4, with D maybe TRBD1 (6 bases). Trimming left V 6 bases short and J 8 bases short, with 16 bases between. Germline V gene data show CDR1 as MDHEN and CDR2 as SYDVKM. The CDR3 spans 14 residues. The CDR3 protein is CASSSDRLYEKLFF. Here the CDR3 DNA reads TGTGCCAGCAGCTCCGACAGGTTATACGAAAAACTGTTTTTT.

Comment on this clonotype: The junction departs from the called germline gene at one end, perhaps through a read error. The chain combines TRBV6-6 with TRBJ1-1; a possible D gene is TRBD1 (5 bases). This CDR3 has 15 amino acids. CDR1 MNHNY and CDR2 SVGAGI come from the germline V gene (reference sequence). As DNA, the CDR3 is TGTGTCAGCAGTTACGCCCTTGGGGGAAGCACTGAAGCTTTCTTT. It is translated as CVSSYALGGSTEAFF.

The chain is built from TRBV18 and TRBJ2-3; D gene uncertain. V was cut by 2 bases and J by 3 bases, with 9 bases left in between. Germline CDR1 is KGHSH and CDR2 is LQKENI. This CDR3 is 14 amino acids long. In DNA, the CDR3 is TGTGCCAGCTCACCAACCATCCGGACAGATACGCAGTATTTT. Translating gives CASSPTIRTDTQYF.

As concerns this clonotype: Since a much larger clone is just one base distant, this may be a read error. This sequence joins TRBV5-1 and TRBJ1-2, with a possible D match to TRBD1 (6 bases). Germline loops: CDR1 SGHRS, CDR2 YFSETQ. V gave up 3 bases and J gave up 7 bases, with 16 bases separating them. The CDR3 is 14 amino acids. CDR3: CASSWGRGDCGYTF. DNA of the CDR3: TGCGCCAGCAGCTGGGGCAGGGGAGACTGTGGCTACACCTTC.

This clonotype was observed once. V usage is TRBV27 and J usage is TRBJ1-1; weak D call: TRBD1 (6 bases). The CDR3 consists of 17 residues. The germline V and J ends were trimmed by 2 bases and 0 bases, with 16 bases remaining between them. Looked up from germline, CDR1 is MNHEY and CDR2 is SMNVEV (reference sequence). CDR3 in amino acids: CASSLPPAGDLNTEAFF. In DNA form, the CDR3 reads TGTGCCAGCAGTTTACCACCCGCAGGGGACCTGAACACTGAAGCTTTCTTT.

The chain combines TRBV7-2 with TRBJ1-1; TRBD1 aligns across 7 bases. This CDR3 is built from 14 residues. The ends lost 4 bases at V and 1 base at J; junction bases unmatched: 3. CDR1 and CDR2 from the germline V gene are SGHTA and FQGNSA. In DNA, the CDR3 is TGTGCCAGCAGCTGGGGACAGAGGAACACTGAAGCTTTCTTT. It encodes CASSWGQRNTEAFF.

This chain connects TRBV29-1 to TRBJ2-4; TRBD1 aligns across 9 bases. V was clipped by 5 bases and J by 14 bases; unmatched bases: 10. Per germline, CDR1 SQVTM and CDR2 ANQGSEA. The CDR3 is 12 residues long. CDR3 sequence (DNA): TGCAGCGTTCTCGGGACAGGGACGGTGGAGTACTTC. It translates to CSVLGTGTVEYF. The full variable domain, in which reference TRBV29-1 and TRBJ2-4 provide the parts outside the CDR3, is SAVISQKPSRDICQRGTSLTIQCQVDSQVTMMFWYRQQPGQSLTLIATANQGSEATYESGFVIDKFPISRPNLTFSTLTVSNMSPEDSSIYLCSVLGTGTVEYFGAGTRLSVL.

This clonotype was seen more than once but under ten times. The gene calls are TRBV29-1 and TRBJ1-2; tentatively, D is TRBD1 (5 bases). Trimming shortened V by 7 bases and J by 8 bases, and 17 bases separated the two germline ends. CDR1 SQVTM and CDR2 ANQGSEA come from the germline V gene. This CDR3 is built from 12 residues. CDR3 nucleotides: TGCAGCGGCGACAGCCGGAAGGGGGGCTACACCTTC. The encoded protein is CSGDSRKGGYTF.

The chain employs TRBV27 and TRBJ2-3; perhaps D is TRBD1 or TRBD2 (5 bases each). The CDR3 consists of 15 residues. The germline V and J ends were trimmed by 6 bases and 2 bases, with 15 bases remaining between them. Germline V gene sequence: CDR1 MNHEY, CDR2 SMNVEV (reference sequence). The CDR3 loop is CASSPRDGFTDTQYF. CDR3 DNA: TGTGCCAGCAGCCCCAGGGACGGATTCACAGATACGCAGTATTTT.

This clonotype has ten or more counts. The chain uses TRBV6-6 and TRBJ2-7; D gene ambiguous. Looked up from germline, CDR1 is MNHNY and CDR2 is SVGAGI (reference sequence). This CDR3 has 13 amino acids. Trimming stripped 2 bases from V and 3 bases from J, with 8 bases between. CDR3 protein: CASSYEERYEQYF. DNA of the CDR3: TGTGCCAGCAGTTACGAGGAACGCTACGAGCAGTACTTC.

V and J are TRBV4-2 and TRBJ2-3, with D perhaps TRBD1 or TRBD2 (5 bases each). The length of the CDR3 is 16 residues. V lost 4 bases, J lost 2 bases, and 16 bases lay in between. Germline V gene data show CDR1 as LGHNA and CDR2 as YNFKEQ. CDR3 in DNA: TGTGCCAGCAGCCCCGGGGCAGAAATGTTCACAGATACGCAGTATTTT. It encodes CASSPGAEMFTDTQYF.

The V and J genes are TRBV20-1 and TRBJ2-4; D may be TRBD1 (6 bases). Trimming took off 6 bases at V and 1 base at J, with 13 bases between the two ends. Germline CDR1 is DFQATT and CDR2 is SNEGSKA (reference sequence). The CDR3 covers 14 residues. The CDR3 nucleotides read TGCAGTGCCTCTACAGGGTTGGCCAAAAACATTCAGTACTTC. As protein: CSASTGLAKNIQYF.

This clonotype was seen a few times. In DNA form, the CDR3 reads TGCGCCAGCAGCTTGGAAATCACGAGCAGGGGGGTAGCGCAGTATTTT. Translation: CASSLEITSRGVAQYF. The chain recombines TRBV5-1 with TRBJ2-3; possibly TRBD1 for D (7 bases). The ends were cut back, 0 bases at V and 10 bases at J, with 21 bases in the middle. CDR1 and CDR2 (germline): SGHRS, YFSETQ. The length of the CDR3 is 16 residues.

To note about this clonotype: Compared with germline, one end of the junction differs, possibly owing to a read error. The chain links TRBV7-2 to TRBJ1-2; the match to TRBD1 covers 10 bases. Germline CDR1 reads SGHTA; CDR2 reads FQGNSA. The CDR3 has 15 amino acids. The CDR3 loop reads CASSLGQGVEYGYTF. The CDR3 nucleotides read TGTGCCAGCAGTTTAGGACAGGGGGTGGAATATGGCTACACCTTC.

This chain links TRBV4-1 with TRBJ2-4, with no clear D. The CDR3 runs 14 residues. V was trimmed by 2 bases and J by 1 base, leaving 6 bases between them. CDR1 MGHRA and CDR2 YSYEKL come from the germline V gene. The CDR3 spells CASSQIVAKNIQYF. DNA of the CDR3: TGCGCCAGCAGCCAAATAGTGGCCAAAAACATTCAGTACTTC.

A remark on this clonotype: A much larger clone lies a single base off, so this may be a read error. The CDR3 loop is CAGSARDRNTEAFF. The CDR3 bases are TGTGCCGGCAGCGCCCGGGACAGAAACACTGAAGCTTTCTTT. V is TRBV3-1 and J is TRBJ1-1; 7 nucleotides align to TRBD1. From germline, CDR1 is LGHDT and CDR2 YNNKEL (reference sequence). This CDR3 is 14 amino acids long.

This clonotype occurred many times. This chain joins TRBV29-1 and TRBJ2-1, with D possibly TRBD2 on 6 matching bases. Germline assignment: CDR1 SQVTM and CDR2 ANQGSEA. The CDR3 covers 13 residues. The V gene lost 4 bases and the J gene lost 2 bases, with 9 bases spanning the gap. Here the CDR3 reads CSVVAVTYNEQFF. Here the CDR3 DNA reads TGCAGCGTTGTAGCGGTCACCTACAATGAGCAGTTCTTC.

In this sample, this clonotype turned up a few times. The rearrangement links TRBV20-1 to TRBJ2-1, with TRBD2 identical over 7 bases. The V and J ends lost 3 bases and 0 bases, in that order; junction bases with no gene match: 11. The CDR3 length is 17 residues. CDR1 is DFQATT, CDR2 SNEGSKA, per germline (reference sequence). This CDR3 reads CSASHLGGRDSYNEQFF. CDR3 DNA sequence: TGCAGTGCTAGCCATTTGGGAGGGAGAGACTCCTACAATGAGCAGTTCTTC.

This clonotype was detected only a few times. The V gene is TRBV3-1, the J gene TRBJ2-2; the D is unclear. The CDR3 is 12 amino acids. Trimming removed 1 base from V and 10 bases from J, with 7 bases in between. CDR1 and CDR2 (germline): LGHDT, YNNKEL (reference sequence). The CDR3 sequence is CASSQGGEELFF. The CDR3 DNA reads TGTGCCAGCAGCCAAGGTGGGGAGGAGCTGTTTTTT.

This clonotype was detected ten times or more. The chain has TRBV5-1 and TRBJ2-7, with TRBD2 matching over 9 bases. This CDR3 spans 14 amino acids. The germline V gene has CDR1 SGHRS and CDR2 YFSETQ. With V trimmed by 4 bases and J by 1 base, 3 bases remained unmatched. CDR3 bases: TGCGCCAGCAGCCCAGGACTAGCGTCCTACGAGCAGTACTTC. Translated, it gives CASSPGLASYEQYF.

This clonotype has only a few counts. The chain combines TRBV29-1 with TRBJ1-2; TRBD1 matches at 9 bases. Per germline, CDR1 SQVTM and CDR2 ANQGSEA. There are 17 residues in the CDR3. The V segment lost 3 bases and the J segment 2 bases; nucleotides outside the gene matches: 13. As DNA, the CDR3 is TGCAGCGTTGACAAACCCGGGGGGACAGGGCAAAACTATGGCTACACCTTC. This gives the protein CSVDKPGGTGQNYGYTF.

In its sample, this clonotype was seen a few times. The V gene is TRBV5-1, the J gene TRBJ2-5, with a weak D call TRBD2 (5 bases). The CDR3 runs 13 residues. Germline CDR1 and CDR2: SGHRS and YFSETQ. V was pared by 5 bases and J by 5 bases, with 13 bases between. The CDR3 DNA sequence: TGCGCCAGCAGACTAGGCGCAGCGGAGACCCAGTACTTC. The encoded protein is CASRLGAAETQYF.

This clonotype was detected many times. The junction shows a germline mismatch at one end, possibly a read error. The chain recombines TRBV20-1 with TRBJ2-3, with 8 bases aligning to TRBD2. Germline values: CDR1 DFQATT, CDR2 SNEGSKA (reference sequence). This CDR3 is 15 amino acids long. This CDR3 is CNARGTSASTDTQYF. For the CDR3, the DNA is TGCAATGCTAGGGGGACTAGTGCGAGCACAGATACGCAGTATTTT.

This clonotype showed up just a few times. This chain uses TRBV20-1 with TRBJ1-5, with 8 bases matching TRBD1. With 4 bases clipped from V and 0 bases from J, the junction kept 5 bases outside the gene matches. The CDR3 extends over 15 amino acids. Germline CDR1 reads DFQATT; CDR2 reads SNEGSKA (reference sequence). CDR3 in amino acids: CSAMDRDYSNQPQHF. Here the CDR3 DNA reads TGCAGTGCTATGGACAGGGACTATAGCAATCAGCCCCAGCATTTT.